A single sample gave rise to the 2 T cell receptor beta chains below, sequenced in a study of T cell repertoires in cytomegalovirus infection. The antigens these receptors bind are not known. TCRdb recomputed calls from the reads with MiXCR, one row per CDR3 protein. The sample yields about a million distinct CDR3 sequences, 25% to 40% seen once. Sequenced material: cultured CD8+ T cells from PBMCs, taken from culture after CMV antigen stimulation. Receptors originate from a human donor in good health (CMV status not recorded). Some clones in this sample may be carry-over from other donors' samples.

The count of this clonotype is one. A much larger clone lies a single base off, so this may be a read error. The V and J genes are TRBV19 and TRBJ1-1; no reliable D call. The CDR3 length is 13 residues. The germline V gene encodes CDR1 LNHDA and CDR2 SQIVND (reference sequence). The CDR3: CVSSMSENTEAFF. CDR3 DNA sequence: TGTGTCAGTAGTATGTCGGAGAACACTGAAGCTTTCTTT.

In its sample, this clonotype was seen a few times. The rearrangement uses TRBV7-9 and TRBJ2-2, with 16 bases aligning to TRBD2. Germline V gene lookup returns CDR1 SEHNR and CDR2 FQNEAQ (reference sequence). V trimming: 5 bases; J trimming: 4 bases; junction bases outside the gene matches: 16. This CDR3 comprises 21 residues. CDR3 bases: TGTGCCAGCAGCCCACAATCTCCGGGACTAGCGGGGGGGTTGATCACCGGGGAGCTGTTTTTT. Translation: CASSPQSPGLAGGLITGELFF.